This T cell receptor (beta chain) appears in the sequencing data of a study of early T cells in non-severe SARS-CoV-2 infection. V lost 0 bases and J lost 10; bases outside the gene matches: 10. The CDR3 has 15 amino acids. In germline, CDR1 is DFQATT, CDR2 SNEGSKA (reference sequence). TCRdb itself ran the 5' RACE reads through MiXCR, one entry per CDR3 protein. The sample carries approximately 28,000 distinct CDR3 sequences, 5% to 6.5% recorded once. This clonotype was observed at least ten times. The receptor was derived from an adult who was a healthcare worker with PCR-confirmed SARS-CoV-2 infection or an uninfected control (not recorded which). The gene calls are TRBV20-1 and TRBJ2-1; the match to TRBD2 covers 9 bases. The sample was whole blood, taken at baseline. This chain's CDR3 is CSARDGGRGWGEQFF. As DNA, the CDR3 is TGCAGTGCTAGAGACGGCGGGAGGGGTTGGGGAGAGCAGTTCTTC.